This TCR beta chain was found in a study of OX40 agonist ivuxolimab in advanced cancers. General study findings and limits: More expanded clones were found, on average, in CD8+ than in CD4+ T cells.

Comment on this clone: The target antigen is unknown.

The CDR3 has 16 residues. Trimming removed 5 bases from V and 5 bases from J; junction bases left unmatched: 10. Germline V gene data show CDR1 as MDHEN and CDR2 as SYDVKM. Produced via immunoSEQ multiplex PCR; TCRdb's table is partial and in-frame only. The sample holds 63,000 or so clones; 70% to 90% are singletons and the top ten take 2% to 2.5%. Autoimmune disease history or systemic immunosuppression was exclusionary. The clonotype comes from an adult with an advanced solid tumor such as melanoma, head and neck, liver or kidney cancer. This specimen was CD4+ or CD8+ T cells sorted from blood, taken in a trial of the OX40 agonist ivuxolimab. The chain links TRBV28 to TRBJ2-1; TRBD2 matches 9 bases. In nucleotides, the CDR3 is TGTGCCAGCAGTAGCTTAATAGCGGGAGCTCACAATGAGCAGTTCTTC. Its protein is CASSSLIAGAHNEQFF.